These T cell receptor beta chains were read from a single sample in a study of post-analysis software for immune sequencing data. In TCRdb, the PCR reads were re-called with MiXCR into one record per CDR3 protein. The sample consists of roughly 430,000 distinct CDR3 sequences, 30% to 45% of them appearing once. Input material: blood. These receptors were obtained from a girl aged 2-10 years with multiple sclerosis. CDR3s leave out the opening cysteine and the closing phenylalanine or tryptophan.

J	V	CDR3
-	TRBV28	ANTSHPPRAYEQY
TRBJ2-7	TRBV2	ASSATGAAYEQY
TRBJ2-6	TRBV7-9	ASSLEGDGANVLT
TRBJ2-1	TRBV11-1	ASTINRNEQF
TRBJ2-7	TRBV5-1	ASSYNDGLFYEQY
TRBJ2-7	TRBV12-3/TRBV12-4	ASTSARRVSYEQY
TRBJ2-1	TRBV5-1	ASSRTLAGDSNEQF
TRBJ1-2	TRBV27	ASSLGTQYGYT
TRBJ1-1	TRBV6-5	ASNKQGRDRGSVAF
TRBJ2-5	TRBV6-2/TRBV6-3	ASSNHVGAGETQY
TRBJ2-5	TRBV6-2/TRBV6-3	ASSPGQGYNEQY
TRBJ1-2	TRBV25-1	ASSGTSTERGYGYT
TRBJ2-6	TRBV6-2/TRBV6-3	ASSPHRRSGADVLT
-	TRBV27	ASSPTDLPYEQY
TRBJ2-7	TRBV7-3	ASSPIPQSSPYNEQY
TRBJ2-7	TRBV18	ASSPKGQSYEQY
TRBJ1-2	TRBV20-1	SAEDRTDYGYT
TRBJ1-2	TRBV5-8	ASSGFYYGYT
TRBJ2-7	TRBV3-1	ASSRLASTYEQY
TRBJ2-7	TRBV18	ASSHTGGTYEQY
TRBJ1-1	TRBV27	ASSQSWTGGEAF
TRBJ1-2	TRBV7-9	ASSGLTANYGYT
TRBJ2-1	TRBV11-1	ATSGQGTYNEQF
TRBJ2-4	TRBV28	ASSGPAGNIQY
TRBJ1-2	TRBV20-1	SRRTNYGYT
TRBJ1-2	TRBV12-5	ASGLGGDTQSVNYGYT
TRBJ2-7	TRBV6-2/TRBV6-3	ASKPSRFRAGTYEQY
TRBJ2-1	TRBV27	ASTTGASSYNEQF
TRBJ1-5	TRBV29-1	SVKQSGGPQH
TRBJ1-4	TRBV12-3/TRBV12-4	ASSFGLTATNEKLF
TRBJ2-3	TRBV29-1	SVEGTTDTQY
TRBJ2-1	TRBV20-1	SAGSPGLGVREQF
TRBJ2-5	TRBV10-3	AISARGSGSLETQY
TRBJ2-1	TRBV6-2/TRBV6-3	ASSSPSGGNNEQF
-	TRBV28	ASSHGQGVPYEQY
TRBJ2-7	TRBV10-3	AISHHTLRDRENEQY
TRBJ2-7	TRBV28	ASFPGQPSYEQY
TRBJ2-7	TRBV15	ATSRAFFPVSYEQY
-	TRBV29-1	SVVWGLLDIQY
TRBJ2-3	TRBV9	ASSPDTQRRHGRDTQY
TRBJ1-2	TRBV6-6	ASRRDGSNYGYT
TRBJ2-3	TRBV15	ATSTLGQGARDTQY
TRBJ1-5	TRBV19	ASSTSLLTINQPQH
TRBJ2-5	TRBV10-3	AISDREETQY
TRBJ2-3	TRBV6-5	ASSPGTSGGGTQY
TRBJ2-5	TRBV9	ASTPGSGGGETQY
TRBJ2-7	TRBV7-7	ASSPSPTGFYEQY
TRBJ2-5	TRBV6-5	ASRGASETQY
TRBJ2-3	TRBV6-5	ASSSLASWGTDTQY
TRBJ2-5	TRBV5-6	ASSLDLGGMRETQY
TRBJ2-3	TRBV7-3	ASSSGTGSTDTQY
TRBJ2-2	TRBV7-2	ASSSDRGLATGELF
TRBJ2-7	TRBV5-1	ASSLPMRGDTYVEQY
TRBJ2-7	TRBV12-3/TRBV12-4	ASSYGRGREQY
TRBJ2-7	TRBV6-2/TRBV6-3	ASSYAGPDEQY
TRBJ2-5	TRBV6-4	ASSVSGLAQETQY
TRBJ1-2	TRBV28	ASSLGRLSYT